A single sample gave rise to the 15 T cell receptor beta chains below, sequenced in a study of CD8+ T cells in alopecia areata. Extraction and reverse transcription of RNA yielded cDNA as the sequencing template. Profiled with immunoSEQ multiplex PCR; TCRdb holds only in-frame clones, not every one. The sample consists of about 110,000 clones, 84% of them appearing once. Treatment described: oral pan-JAK inhibitor, 5-10 mg twice daily. This sample comprised CD8+ T cells sorted from blood, obtained at week 24, from a patient treated with tofacitinib. These receptor sequences come from a human donor with alopecia areata.

The chain carries TRBV10-3 and TRBJ1-5; 8 bases match TRBD1. V lost 2 bases, J lost 1 base, and 7 bases stayed unmatched. There are 17 residues in the CDR3. Germline values: CDR1 ENHRY, CDR2 SYGVKD. The CDR3 DNA follows: TGTGCCATCAGTGAGACCCCGACAGGGGAAAGCAATCAGCCCCAGCATTTT. Translation: CAISETPTGESNQPQHF.

This chain joins TRBV29-1 and TRBJ1-5; a possible D gene is TRBD1 (6 bases). V was shortened by 5 bases and J by 2 bases, with 13 bases between the two germline ends. CDR1 and CDR2 from the germline V gene are SQVTM and ANQGSEA. The CDR3 sequence is 14 residues long. The CDR3 is CSVTQGGGNQPQHF. Written as DNA, the CDR3 is TGCAGCGTTACACAGGGCGGAGGCAATCAGCCCCAGCATTTT.

This clone was detected a few times. V gene TRBV14 combines with J gene TRBJ2-1; weak D call: TRBD1 (6 bases). The V gene lost 2 bases and the J gene lost 8 bases, with 22 bases spanning the gap. The CDR3 totals 17 residues. Germline lookup yields CDR1 SGHDN and CDR2 FVKESK. CDR3 bases: TGTGCCAGCAGCCAACTTATAAAAAACGACAGGCCTCATGAGCAGTTCTTC. This codes for CASSQLIKNDRPHEQFF.

With respect to this clone: Mismatch with germline at one junction end may stem from a read error. The genes are TRBV7-2 and TRBJ2-3, with TRBD2 matching 10 bases. Germline loops: CDR1 SGHTA, CDR2 FQGNSA. CDR3 size: 15 residues. CDR3 residues: CASGLELAGDDTQYF. The DNA of the CDR3 is TGTGCCAGCGGCTTAGAGCTAGCGGGGGACGATACGCAGTATTTT.

On this clone: In the same sample, other DNA sequences code for this CDR3. The V and J genes are TRBV27 and TRBJ2-1, with D unresolved. The CDR3 is 13 residues long. Germline CDR1 is MNHEY and CDR2 is SMNVEV (reference sequence). Trimming took 4 bases from V and 0 from J, leaving 4 bases between them. This chain's CDR3 is CASSSSSYNEQFF. The DNA for the CDR3 is TGTGCCAGCAGTTCGAGCTCCTACAATGAGCAGTTCTTC.

The V call is TRBV7-9, the J call TRBJ2-3, with a tentative D call TRBD2 (6 bases). The germline gives CDR1 SEHNR, CDR2 FQNEAQ (reference sequence). The V end lost 4 bases, the J end lost 10 bases, and 21 bases lay between the germline ends. This CDR3 region has 15 residues. CDR3 region: CASSSQDGGGHSQYF. DNA of the CDR3: TGTGCCAGCAGCTCTCAGGACGGGGGAGGACATTCGCAGTATTTT.

This sequence joins TRBV15 and TRBJ2-2; D remains unclear. V was pared by 0 bases and J by 4 bases, with 12 bases between. The germline V gene encodes CDR1 LNHNV and CDR2 YYDKDF (reference sequence). The CDR3 consists of 16 residues. CDR3 sequence (DNA): TGTGCCACCAGCAGAGATATCGCGGAGAGCACCGGGGAGCTGTTTTTT. It is translated as CATSRDIAESTGELFF.

The V call is TRBV5-6, the J call TRBJ2-1, with 7 positions matching TRBD1. Trimming at V came to 7 bases and at J to 4 bases, leaving 2 bases not matched to a gene. Germline CDR1 and CDR2: SGHDT and YYEEEE. The CDR3 loop spans 12 amino acids. The CDR3 loop reads CASQDRYNEQFF. CDR3 sequence (DNA): TGTGCCAGCCAGGACAGGTACAATGAGCAGTTCTTC.

The chain recombines TRBV11-2 with TRBJ1-2; 8 positions match TRBD1. From germline, CDR1 is SGHAT and CDR2 FQNNGV. The CDR3 is made up of 15 amino acids. V gave up 0 bases and J gave up 2 bases; unmatched junction bases: 2. The CDR3 nucleotides are TGTGCCAGCAGCTTAGAGCAGGGGGCGAACTATGGCTACACCTTC. Its translation is CASSLEQGANYGYTF.

This chain uses TRBV5-4 with TRBJ2-2, with D hard to call. Germline CDR1 SGHNT, CDR2 YYREEE (reference sequence). V was shortened by 1 base and J by 6 bases, with 7 bases between the two germline ends. This CDR3 contains 13 residues. CDR3 nucleotide sequence: TGTGCCAGCAGCTTGAGCCCAGCCGGGGAGCTGTTTTTT. Protein product: CASSLSPAGELFF.

The chain uses TRBV11-3 and TRBJ2-2; TRBD2 agrees at 10 bases. The CDR3 contains 20 residues. Trimming at V came to 0 bases and at J to 0 bases, leaving 10 bases not matched to a gene. Looked up from germline, CDR1 is SGHNT and CDR2 is YENEEA. CDR3 in amino acids: CASSLEGTSVVFSNTGELFF. The CDR3 DNA reads as TGTGCCAGCAGCTTAGAGGGGACTAGCGTTGTTTTTTCGAACACCGGGGAGCTGTTTTTT.

The chain uses TRBV7-2 and TRBJ2-7, with 11 bases matching TRBD1. The CDR3 runs to 14 residues. Unmatched junction bases numbered 4, after V lost 4 bases and J lost 5 bases. The germline V gene has CDR1 SGHTA and CDR2 FQGNSA. The CDR3 sequence: CASSYGTGGNEQYF. CDR3 sequence (DNA): TGTGCCAGCAGCTACGGGACAGGGGGAAACGAGCAGTACTTC.

This rearrangement joins TRBV7-9 to TRBJ2-1; no firm D call. CDR3 length: 13 amino acids. V was pared by 1 base and J by 6 bases, with 7 bases between. Germline V gene data show CDR1 as SEHNR and CDR2 as FQNEAQ (reference sequence). CDR3: CASSLDNVNEQFF. CDR3 DNA: TGTGCCAGCAGCTTAGACAACGTCAATGAGCAGTTCTTC.

This chain joins TRBV30 and TRBJ2-7, with 11 bases fitting TRBD1. The CDR3 spans 15 residues. V lost 1 base, J lost 4 bases, and 6 bases stayed unmatched. Germline V gene sequence: CDR1 GTSNPN, CDR2 SVGIG (reference sequence). The CDR3 DNA sequence: TGTGCCTGGAGTGGGGGACAGGGGGTGGGATACGAGCAGTACTTC. This sequence encodes CAWSGGQGVGYEQYF.

This clone is a singleton in its sample. The rearrangement joins TRBV10-3 to TRBJ2-5; 10 bases are shared with TRBD2. Germline V gene lookup returns CDR1 ENHRY and CDR2 SYGVKD. After removal of 4 bases from V and 1 base from J, the junction contained 6 bases not matched to a gene. CDR3 length: 16 amino acids. CDR3 nucleotide sequence: TGTGCCATCAGTGGGGGGACTAGCGTCCGCCAAGAGACCCAGTACTTC. Protein product: CAISGGTSVRQETQYF.